The clone carrying this TCR beta chain was detected ten times or more. Its antigen remains unidentified. The data were taken from a study of T cells in Graves' hyperthyroidism and ophthalmopathy. Regarding the study as a whole: Most clonotypes that expanded in the thyroid above 0.001 also showed up in blood.

Authors of the study amplified TCR beta CDR3 regions from RNA transcripts. First-round RT-PCR targeting the TCR CDR3 was performed with the HTBI primer set. MiXCR, applied by TCRdb to the multiplex PCR reads, yields one record per CDR3 protein. The repertoire has roughly 380,000 distinct CDR3 sequences, 13% of them found once; the top ten carry under 25%. The germline CDR1 and CDR2 sequences are MDHEN and SYDVKM. V dropped 3 bases and J dropped 4 bases, with 9 bases sitting between them. The CDR3 is 13 residues long. The chain combines TRBV28 with TRBJ1-1; tentative D call: TRBD1 (6 bases). The sequence was obtained from a man aged 25 to 45 with Graves' hyperthyroidism that later progressed to Graves' ophthalmopathy. The sequencing input was blood. The DNA for the CDR3 is TGTGCCAGCAGTTTTGGAGGGGGCACTGAAGCTTTCTTT. As protein: CASSFGGGTEAFF.